The clone carrying this T cell receptor beta chain was seen ten or more times. Its target is unknown. Trimming left V 3 bases short and J 3 bases short, with 8 bases between. The CDR3 loop spans 13 amino acids. These data come from a study of breast tumors, draining lymph nodes, adjacent tissues. Breast cancer patients provided tissue from their axillary draining lymph nodes. One entry per CDR3 protein, called by TCRdb with MiXCR from the multiplex PCR reads. The sample carries approximately 130,000 distinct CDR3 sequences, 21% recorded once. Study results and limitations: Data only fit, rather than demonstrated, lymph node origin of most tumor T cells. Compared with basal-like, luminal-like tumors shared significantly more repertoire with nontumor tissue. Tumor repertoires ranked between lymph nodes and nontumor tissue in diversity, with V and J gene preferences.

This receptor was identified in a female donor with breast cancer. Some clones in this sample may be carry-over from other donors' samples. Sequencing was performed on axillary lymph node tissue. This chain links TRBV12-3 or TRBV12-4 with TRBJ1-2; D may be TRBD1 (5 bases). The CDR3 region has the DNA TGTGCCAGCAGTTTTGGGGGGTACTATGGCTACACCTTC. Amino acid sequence: CASSFGGYYGYTF.